The source of this T cell receptor (beta chain) is a study of blood T cell repertoires in COVID-19 (dated by TCRdb to the early 2020s). A note on the overall study: The collaborator samples originated in the United States, Italy and Spain and spanned the acute and convalescent phases of COVID-19. Deeply sampled blood TCRbeta repertoires from subjects exposed to, actively infected with, or recovered from COVID-19 were included in the dataset. The repertoires were released in a freely available public database meant as a resource for research on the immune response to SARS-CoV-2. The samples were drawn from the first 160 participants of the ongoing ImmuneRACE study and from more than 1,000 subjects provided by 6 global collaborators. Nearly every sample came with metadata listing a de-identified subject ID, COVID-19 status, age in years and sex. Where HLA class I and class II types were available, the types were taken from metadata supplied by the sample provider, not from assay-based typing. The material from the prospective study consisted of cDNA or gDNA derived from T cells, B-cell-depleted T cells, or PBMCs. Results and caveats for the whole study, not just this receptor: The quantity of clinical and demographic metadata differed by source and by participant and was supplied without curation.

From its cysteine to its phenylalanine, the CDR3 spans 11 amino acids. CDR3 DNA is the only sequence kept; it has 33 bases, read in frame from the first base. The germline V gene supplies CDR1 SGHRS and CDR2 YFSETQ. The germline V and J ends show losses of 5 bases and 10 bases respectively, and no gene match explains 5 bases of the junction. This clone was seen just once. No antigen is known for it. No base quality information exists; no much larger clone differs at one position. One collaborating source in Seattle enrolled patients during active infection and followed them longitudinally through the course of disease. Collaborating institutions collected whole blood in K2EDTA tubes following their own protocols. For TCRbeta analysis, collaborators shipped samples in one of three forms: frozen whole blood, isolated PBMCs, or DNA extracted from either of those sample types. TCRbeta CDR3 regions were amplified from genomic DNA using the immunoSEQ Assay, a bias-controlled multiplex PCR. The study's processing was this. Within the assay, amplification of reference gene primers was used to estimate how many nucleated cells each sample contained. Sequence reads were collapsed and filtered to measure the absolute abundance of every unique TCRbeta CDR3 rearrangement. For each sample, productive Simpson clonality was calculated as the square root of Simpson's diversity index across productive rearrangements. TCRdb stores this immuneACCESS table with in-frame sequences only. Part of the clones is absent; in the studies checked, under half of the shortfall reflects unresolved V genes, and no reason is known for the rest. V and J calls plus clone size are reproduced from that table; the DNA served to infer D and trimming. The sample records some 80,000 clones, roughly 85% of which are singletons. The ten most abundant clones make up 8% to 10% of the sample.

This clonotype was obtained from a man between 45 and 60 years old with COVID-19, enrolled during active disease. The sample taken for sequencing was peripheral blood. The chain is assembled from TRBV5-1 and TRBJ1-1; 7 nucleotides in the junction match TRBD1. This receptor has the CDR3 CASREDRIAFF. The DNA reads TGCGCCAGCAGGGAGGACAGGATAGCTTTCTTT.